This T cell receptor beta chain was found in a study of PD-1 blockade in mismatch repair-deficient tumors. Regarding the study as a whole: After pembrolizumab, tumor-resident clones rose rapidly, then generally contracted before radiologic responses.

J lost 4 bases, V lost 6 bases, and 4 bases had no gene match. This CDR3 region has 15 residues. Germline V gene sequence: CDR1 MNHNS, CDR2 SASEGT. The table came from immunoSEQ multiplex PCR; TCRdb's copy has only in-frame clones and leaves some out. The data contain over 75,000 clones, 65% to 85% of them singletons. Regarding this clone: The antigen remains undetermined.

The sequenced sample was peripheral blood, obtained 12 weeks after starting pembrolizumab. This TCR was sampled from an adult with mismatch repair-deficient cancer. The V gene is TRBV6-1, the J gene TRBJ2-1; 12 bases are a match to TRBD2. CDR3 amino acids: CASRTSGSMYNEQFF. DNA for the CDR3: TGTGCCAGCAGGACTAGCGGGAGTATGTACAATGAGCAGTTCTTC.